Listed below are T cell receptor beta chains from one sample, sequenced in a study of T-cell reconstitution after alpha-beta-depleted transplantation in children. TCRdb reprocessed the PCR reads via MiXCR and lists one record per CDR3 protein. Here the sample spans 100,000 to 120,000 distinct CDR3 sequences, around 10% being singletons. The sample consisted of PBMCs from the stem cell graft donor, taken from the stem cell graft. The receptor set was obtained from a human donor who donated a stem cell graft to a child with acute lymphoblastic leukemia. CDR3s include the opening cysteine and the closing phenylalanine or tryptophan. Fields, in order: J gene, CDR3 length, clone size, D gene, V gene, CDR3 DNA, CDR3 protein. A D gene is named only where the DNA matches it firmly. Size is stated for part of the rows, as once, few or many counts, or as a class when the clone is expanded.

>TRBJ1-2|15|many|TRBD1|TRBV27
TGTGCCAGCAGTTACGGGACAGGGGGAAACTATGGCTACACCTTC
CASSYGTGGNYGYTF
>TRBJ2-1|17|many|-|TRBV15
TGTGCCACCAGCGCCGAGAAGCGGGTTTTACCTTACAATGAGCAGTTCTTC
CATSAEKRVLPYNEQFF
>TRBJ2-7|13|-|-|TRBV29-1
TGCAGCGTTGAGCCAGGGGATTCCTACGAGCAGTACTTT
CSVEPGDSYEQYF
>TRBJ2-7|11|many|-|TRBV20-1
TGCAGTGCTACCGACCGCTACGAGCAGTACTTC
CSATDRYEQYF
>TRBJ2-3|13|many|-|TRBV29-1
TGCAGCGGACACGTGGGGGGCACAGATACGCAGTATTTT
CSGHVGGTDTQYF
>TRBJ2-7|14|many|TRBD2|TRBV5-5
TGTGCCAGCAGCCTTGGGACTAGAGCCTACGAGCAGTACTTC
CASSLGTRAYEQYF
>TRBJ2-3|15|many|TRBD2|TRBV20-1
TGCAGTGCTAGTGAAACTAGCGGGGGAGCAACTACGCAGTATTTT
CSASETSGGATTQYF
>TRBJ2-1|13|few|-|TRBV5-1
TGCGCCAGCAGCCCGGCGGGACTCAATGAGCAGTTCTTC
CASSPAGLNEQFF
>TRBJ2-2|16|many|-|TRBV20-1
TGCAGTGCTATCGGACAGGGAGGGGGTTACACCGGGGAGCTGTTTTTT
CSAIGQGGGYTGELFF
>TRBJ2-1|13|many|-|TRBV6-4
TGTGCCAGCAGTGCCGAAACGCATGAGGAGCAGTTCTTC
CASSAETHEEQFF
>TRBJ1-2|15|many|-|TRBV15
TGTGCCACCGCTCCGGCCCGGGACACCGTCTATGGCTACACCTTC
CATAPARDTVYGYTF
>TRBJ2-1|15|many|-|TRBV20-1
TGCAGTGCTCCCTCCACTAGCCGGACTTACAATGAGCAGTTCTTC
CSAPSTSRTYNEQFF
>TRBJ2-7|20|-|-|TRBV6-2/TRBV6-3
TGTGCCAGCAGTTACTCGACCGGGGCTTCCGGATGGCTCGCCGCCTACGAGCAGTACTTC
CASSYSTGASGWLAAYEQYF
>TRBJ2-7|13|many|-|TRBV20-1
TGCAGTGCCTCCCGGGACACCTCCTACGAGCAGTACTTC
CSASRDTSYEQYF
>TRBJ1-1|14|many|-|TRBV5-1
TGCGCCAGCAGCTTCGGGGGGGAGAACACTGAAGCTTTCTTT
CASSFGGENTEAFF
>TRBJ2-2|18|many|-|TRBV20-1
TGCAGTGCCCCCGAGTCTCCCCCTACTAGCCTGAACACCGGGGAGCTGTTTTTT
CSAPESPPTSLNTGELFF
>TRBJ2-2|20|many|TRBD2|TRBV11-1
TGTGCCAGCAGCCTCATCCCTCCGACTAGCGGGGGCGCGAACACCGGGGAGCTGTTTTTT
CASSLIPPTSGGANTGELFF
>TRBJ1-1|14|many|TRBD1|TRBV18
TGTGCCAGCTCACCGGGACAGCGGAACACTGAAGCTTTCTTT
CASSPGQRNTEAFF
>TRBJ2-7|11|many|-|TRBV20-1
TGCAGTGCTATTCTTCAGGGCGGCCAGTACTTC
CSAILQGGQYF
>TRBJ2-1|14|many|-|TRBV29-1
TGCAGCGTTAGGGGGACTCCCTTAGGGAATGAGCAGTTCTTC
CSVRGTPLGNEQFF
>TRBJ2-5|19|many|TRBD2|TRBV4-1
TGCGCCAGCAGCCTCCGGGGGACTAGCGGGGCCTCAGGGGGAGAGACCCAGTACTTC
CASSLRGTSGASGGETQYF
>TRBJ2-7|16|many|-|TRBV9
TGTGCCAGCAGCGGAGACGGCCAGCCTGAACCCTACGAGCAGTACTTC
CASSGDGQPEPYEQYF
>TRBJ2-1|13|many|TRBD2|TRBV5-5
TGTGCCAGCGGACTAGTTGTCTACAATGAGCAGTTCTTC
CASGLVVYNEQFF
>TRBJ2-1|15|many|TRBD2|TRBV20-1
TGCAGTGCTAGAGATCTACTAGCGGGCAAGAATGAGCAGTTCTTC
CSARDLLAGKNEQFF
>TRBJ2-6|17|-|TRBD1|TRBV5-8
TGTGCCAGCAGCAGGACAGGGGGCTTCTCTGGGGCCAACGTCCTGACTTTC
CASSRTGGFSGANVLTF
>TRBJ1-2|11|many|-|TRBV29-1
TGCAGTCGGGTGAGCAGTCGAGGCTACACCTTC
CSRVSSRGYTF
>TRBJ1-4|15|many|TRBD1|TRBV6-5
TGTGCCAGCAGTTACAGAGCAGGGGGGGATGAAAAACTGTTTTTT
CASSYRAGGDEKLFF
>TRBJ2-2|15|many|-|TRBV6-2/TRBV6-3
TGTGCCAGCAGTTTTAGGCCGGCGAACACCGGGGAGCTGTTTTTT
CASSFRPANTGELFF
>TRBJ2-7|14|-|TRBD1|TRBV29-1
TGCAGCGTTCAACACCGGGACAGGGGCTACGAGCAGTACTTC
CSVQHRDRGYEQYF
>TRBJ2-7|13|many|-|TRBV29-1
TGCAGCGTTGTGGGGGGAATGGTCTACGAGCAGTACTTC
CSVVGGMVYEQYF
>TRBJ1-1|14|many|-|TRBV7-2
TGTGCCAGCAGCTTTAGAGGGGCTGGAACTGAAGCTTTCTTT
CASSFRGAGTEAFF
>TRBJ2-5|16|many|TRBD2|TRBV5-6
TGTGCCAGCAGCTCGCTGCGGGCTAGCGGCCAAGAGACCCAGTACTTC
CASSSLRASGQETQYF
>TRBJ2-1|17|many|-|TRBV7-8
TGTGCCAGCAGCTTAATACAGGCCGTAAGCTCCTACAATGAGCAGTTCTTC
CASSLIQAVSSYNEQFF
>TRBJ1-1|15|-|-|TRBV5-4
TGTGCCAGCAGCTTCGGAGGCAGGCTTTACGCCGACGCTTTCTTT
CASSFGGRLYADAFF
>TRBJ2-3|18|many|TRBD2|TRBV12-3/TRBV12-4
TGTGCCAGCAGGAAACTAGGTGGGAGGGCCTCTAGCACAGATACGCAGTATTTT
CASRKLGGRASSTDTQYF
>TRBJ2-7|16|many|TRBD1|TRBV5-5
TGTGCCAGCAGCCCCGCCCCGGGACAGGGCGGTAACGAGCAGTACTTC
CASSPAPGQGGNEQYF
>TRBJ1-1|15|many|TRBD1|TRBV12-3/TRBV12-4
TGTGCCAGCAGTTTAGCCGGACAGGGGAGTTCTGAAGCTTTCTTT
CASSLAGQGSSEAFF
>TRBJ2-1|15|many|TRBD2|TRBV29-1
TGCAGCGTTCTCCCGTGGCTAGCGGGGACCAATGAGCAGTTCTTC
CSVLPWLAGTNEQFF
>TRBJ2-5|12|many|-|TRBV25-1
TGTGCCAGCGCGGGGTTGGGGGAGACCCAGTACTTC
CASAGLGETQYF
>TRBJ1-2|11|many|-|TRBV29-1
TGCAGCGTTGAGCAGGGCTATGGCTACACCTTC
CSVEQGYGYTF
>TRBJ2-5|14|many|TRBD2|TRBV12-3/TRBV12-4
TGTGCCAGCAGTTCACTAGCGGGAGGGGAGACCCAGTACTTC
CASSSLAGGETQYF
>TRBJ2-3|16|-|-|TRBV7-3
TGTGCCAGCAGCTTAAAGGGGCGTGGAATCACAGATACGCAGTATTTT
CASSLKGRGITDTQYF
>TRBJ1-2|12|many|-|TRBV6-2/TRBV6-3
TGTGCCAGCAGACAACAGGGATTAGGCTACACCTTC
CASRQQGLGYTF
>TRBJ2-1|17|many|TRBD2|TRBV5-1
TGCGCCAGCAGCTTGGCCTCTAGCGGGGGCTCCTACAATGAGCAGTTCTTC
CASSLASSGGSYNEQFF
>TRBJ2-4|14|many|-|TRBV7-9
TGTGCCAGCTCAGGGAAGGTGGCCAAAAACATTCAGTACTTC
CASSGKVAKNIQYF
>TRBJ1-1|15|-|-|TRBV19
TGTGCCAGTAGTCCCCCCATACATGAGAACACTGAAGCTTTCTTT
CASSPPIHENTEAFF
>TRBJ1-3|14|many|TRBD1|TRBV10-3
TGTGCCATCGCCCGGACAGGGGTCGGAAACACCATATATTTT
CAIARTGVGNTIYF
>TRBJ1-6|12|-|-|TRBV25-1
TGTGCCAGCAGTGAATTATCTTCACCCCTCCACTTT
CASSELSSPLHF